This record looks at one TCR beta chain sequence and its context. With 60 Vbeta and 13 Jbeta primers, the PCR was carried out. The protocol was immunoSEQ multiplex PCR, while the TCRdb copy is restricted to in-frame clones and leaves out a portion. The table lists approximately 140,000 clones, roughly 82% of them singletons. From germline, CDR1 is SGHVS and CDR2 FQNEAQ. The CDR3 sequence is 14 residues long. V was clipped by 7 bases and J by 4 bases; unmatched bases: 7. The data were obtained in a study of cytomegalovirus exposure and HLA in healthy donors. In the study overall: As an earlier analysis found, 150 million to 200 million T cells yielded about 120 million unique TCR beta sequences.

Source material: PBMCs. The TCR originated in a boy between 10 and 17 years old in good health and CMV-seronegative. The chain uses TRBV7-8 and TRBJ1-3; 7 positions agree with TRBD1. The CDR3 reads CASNKDRDGNTIYF. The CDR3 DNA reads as TGTGCCAGCAACAAAGACAGGGACGGAAACACCATATATTTT.